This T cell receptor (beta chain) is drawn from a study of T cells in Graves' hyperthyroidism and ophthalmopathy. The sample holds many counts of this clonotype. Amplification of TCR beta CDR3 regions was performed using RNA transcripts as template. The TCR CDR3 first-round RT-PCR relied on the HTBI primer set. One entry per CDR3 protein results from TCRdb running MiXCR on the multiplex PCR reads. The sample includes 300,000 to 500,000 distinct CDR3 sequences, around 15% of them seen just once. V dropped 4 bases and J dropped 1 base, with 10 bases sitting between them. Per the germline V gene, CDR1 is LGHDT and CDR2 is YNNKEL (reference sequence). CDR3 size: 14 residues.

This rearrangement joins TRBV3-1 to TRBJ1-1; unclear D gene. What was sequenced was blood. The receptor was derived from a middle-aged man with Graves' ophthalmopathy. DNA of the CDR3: TGTGCCAGCAGCCCCACCAACAAGAACACTGAAGCTTTCTTT. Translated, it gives CASSPTNKNTEAFF.